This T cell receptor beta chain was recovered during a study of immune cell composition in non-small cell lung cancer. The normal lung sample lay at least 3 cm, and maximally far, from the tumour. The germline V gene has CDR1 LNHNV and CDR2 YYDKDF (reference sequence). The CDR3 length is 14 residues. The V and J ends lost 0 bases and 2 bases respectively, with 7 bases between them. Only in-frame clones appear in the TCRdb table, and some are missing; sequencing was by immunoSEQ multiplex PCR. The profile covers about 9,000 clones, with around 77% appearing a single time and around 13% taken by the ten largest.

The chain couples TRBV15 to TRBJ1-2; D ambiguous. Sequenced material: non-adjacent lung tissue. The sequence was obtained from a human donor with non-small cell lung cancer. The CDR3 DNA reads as TGTGCCACCAGCAGAGATCCTAACAACTATGGCTACACCTTC. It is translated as CATSRDPNNYGYTF.